This entry lists 14 T cell receptor beta chains sequenced from one sample in a study of graft-versus-host responses after intestinal transplantation. Here immunoSEQ multiplex PCR was the method, and the copy in TCRdb shows in-frame clones only, minus some. The sample shows about 88,000 clones, under 90% of them seen only once. Antigens of these TCRs are unknown. The sequenced sample was unstimulated CD4+ T cells sorted from spleen or lymph node cells, obtained before intestinal transplant. The receptor set was obtained from a human donor who received an intestinal transplant.

On this clone: The conserved closing phenylalanine or tryptophan is absent in this CDR3, likely reflecting a read error. The chain couples TRBV2 to TRBJ1-6; the D is unclear. The CDR3 has 18 residues. In germline, CDR1 is SNHLY, CDR2 FYNNEI. Between the trimmed V and J ends, which lost 8 bases and 0 bases, there was a span of 20 bases. CDR3 bases: TGTGCCAGCTGTCCCAGGACCCTCTCTAGCTCCTATAATTCACCCCTCCACCTT. This codes for CASCPRTLSSSYNSPLHL.

This chain uses TRBV27 with TRBJ1-1; D unclear. The length of the CDR3 is 13 residues. The V end was cut by 3 bases, the J end by 4 bases, with 9 bases between. CDR1 and CDR2 (germline): MNHEY, SMNVEV (reference sequence). CDR3 region: CASSFRGSTEAFF. Here the CDR3 DNA reads TGTGCCAGCAGTTTCAGAGGGAGCACTGAAGCTTTCTTT.

V is TRBV4-1 and J is TRBJ1-2, with 8 bases lining up with TRBD1. The germline V gene has CDR1 MGHRA and CDR2 YSYEKL. This CDR3 comprises 18 residues. V was clipped by 0 bases and J by 4 bases; unmatched bases: 13. The DNA of the CDR3 is TGCGCCAGCAGCCAAGACCAGGGGACAGGCCTTCTGGGCTATGGCTACACCTTC. It codes for CASSQDQGTGLLGYGYTF.

V and J are TRBV18 and TRBJ1-2, with D unresolved. Germline CDR1 KGHSH, CDR2 LQKENI. CDR3 size: 15 residues. V was trimmed by 2 bases and J by 5 bases, leaving 15 bases between them. The CDR3 DNA follows: TGTGCCAGCTCACCAGGGGAGGGTAGGATTTATGGCTACACCTTC. Protein sequence: CASSPGEGRIYGYTF.

As DNA, the CDR3 is TGTGCCAGCAGCTTTAGACTCCTCCGCGGCTCTGGAAACACCATATATTTT. Residues: CASSFRLLRGSGNTIYF. This chain uses TRBV7-2 with TRBJ1-3, with D unclear. The CDR3 is 17 amino acids. V gave up 3 bases and J gave up 0 bases, with 15 bases separating them. Germline V gene data show CDR1 as SGHTA and CDR2 as FQGNSA.

The chain is built from TRBV5-1 and TRBJ2-5; the match to TRBD2 covers 10 bases. The trim removed 1 base at V and 11 bases at J, leaving 17 bases unmatched. The germline V gene encodes CDR1 SGHRS and CDR2 YFSETQ. The CDR3 spans 17 residues. The CDR3 DNA is TGCGCCAGCAGCTTGCTCGAGGTAGCGGGGGGAGTTGGGGAGCAGTACTTC. Translation gives CASSLLEVAGGVGEQYF.

This clone showed up just a few times. CDR3 sequence (DNA): TGTGCCAGCAGCTTTTCAGGGACCGGGGAGCTGTTTTTT. Encoded protein: CASSFSGTGELFF. The chain links TRBV5-6 to TRBJ2-2, with a possible D match to TRBD1 (5 bases). Germline lookup yields CDR1 SGHDT and CDR2 YYEEEE. V was clipped by 2 bases and J by 5 bases, with 7 bases between them. This CDR3 region has 13 residues.

The V gene is TRBV4-1, the J gene TRBJ1-4, with 7 bases that match TRBD1. This CDR3 region has 17 residues. V dropped 5 bases and J dropped 0; count of bases not matched to a gene: 9. Germline V gene lookup returns CDR1 MGHRA and CDR2 YSYEKL. As DNA, the CDR3 is TGCGCCAGCAGCGCACCGGGACAGCTTGCAACTAATGAAAAACTGTTTTTT. Translation gives CASSAPGQLATNEKLFF.

The V call is TRBV6-4, the J call TRBJ2-2; TRBD1 matches 7 bases. Unmatched junction bases numbered 9, after V lost 6 bases and J lost 2 bases. This CDR3 comprises 16 residues. Germline lookup yields CDR1 MRHNA and CDR2 SNTAGT. The DNA of the CDR3 is TGTGCCAGCAGCCATGAGGGACAGAAAAACACCGGGGAGCTGTTTTTT. Translated: CASSHEGQKNTGELFF.

The chain combines TRBV29-1 with TRBJ2-7; a possible D gene is TRBD1 (6 bases). The CDR3 is 12 amino acids. The germline CDR1 and CDR2 sequences are SQVTM and ANQGSEA. The V gene lost 6 bases and the J gene lost 3 bases, with 12 bases spanning the gap. DNA of the CDR3: TGCAGCGTCTCCCAGGGGAGCTACGAGCAGTACTTC. Its translation: CSVSQGSYEQYF.

The chain couples TRBV5-5 to TRBJ1-2; 10 nucleotides match TRBD1. CDR3 length: 19 amino acids. With V trimmed by 1 base and J by 8 bases, 20 bases remained unmatched. CDR1 and CDR2 (germline): SGHKS, YYEKEE (reference sequence). The CDR3 coding sequence is TGTGCCAGCAGCTTGAGAGGATTAAACGCCGGGACAGGGGTGTCAGGCTACACCTTC. It specifies CASSLRGLNAGTGVSGYTF.

This clone was detected only a few times. The rearrangement links TRBV5-1 to TRBJ2-3; 11 bases align to TRBD2. The V gene's germline CDR1 is SGHRS and CDR2 YFSETQ. The V gene end was trimmed by 0 bases and the J gene end by 5 bases; junction bases not matched to a gene: 5. This CDR3 region has 16 residues. Here the CDR3 reads CASSLAASGGLDTQYF. CDR3 DNA: TGCGCCAGCAGCTTGGCGGCTAGCGGGGGGTTAGATACGCAGTATTTT.

The chain uses TRBV11-3 and TRBJ2-3; 7 bases align to TRBD1. The V gene's germline CDR1 is SGHNT and CDR2 YENEEA. This CDR3 comprises 17 residues. V was pared by 6 bases and J by 2 bases, with 14 bases of the junction left unmatched. The CDR3 is CASSASRDRHSTDTQYF. The DNA for the CDR3 is TGTGCCAGCAGTGCCTCCAGGGACAGACATTCCACAGATACGCAGTATTTT.

V usage is TRBV19 and J usage is TRBJ2-7, with a tentative D call TRBD2 (5 bases). The length of the CDR3 is 17 residues. The V gene lost 4 bases and the J gene lost 4 bases, with 23 bases spanning the gap. Germline CDR1 LNHDA, CDR2 SQIVND (reference sequence). The CDR3, as DNA: TGTGCCAGTAGTACCCGGACTGACTACTTTAACGAGTACGAGCAGTACTTC. This codes for CASSTRTDYFNEYEQYF.